This TCR beta chain was found in a study of T cell changes during pregnancy in multiple sclerosis. Deletions cut 1 base from V and 3 bases from J, with 8 bases between. The CDR3 is 14 amino acids. Germline CDR1 SGHAT, CDR2 FQNNGV. The table came from immunoSEQ multiplex PCR; TCRdb's copy has only in-frame clones and leaves some out. The sample has about 57,000 clones; approximately 93% are singletons. This receptor was identified in a female donor with multiple sclerosis, enrolled in a pregnancy study. The chain links TRBV11-2 to TRBJ2-3, with D uncertain. Sequencing used peripheral blood, obtained after pregnancy. The chain's CDR3 is CASSLVFVTDTQYF. The CDR3 coding sequence is TGTGCCAGCAGCTTAGTCTTCGTGACAGATACGCAGTATTTT.